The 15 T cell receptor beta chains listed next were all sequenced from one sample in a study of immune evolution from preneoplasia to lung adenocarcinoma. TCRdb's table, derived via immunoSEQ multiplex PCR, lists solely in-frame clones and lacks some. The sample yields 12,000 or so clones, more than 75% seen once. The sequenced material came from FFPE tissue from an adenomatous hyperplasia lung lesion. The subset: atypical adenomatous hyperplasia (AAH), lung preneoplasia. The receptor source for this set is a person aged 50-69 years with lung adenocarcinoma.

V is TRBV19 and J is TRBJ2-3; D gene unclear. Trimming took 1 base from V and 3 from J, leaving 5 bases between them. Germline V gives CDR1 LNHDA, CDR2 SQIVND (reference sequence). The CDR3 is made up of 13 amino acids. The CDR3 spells CASSIGTTDTQYF. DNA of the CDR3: TGTGCCAGTAGTATAGGTACGACAGATACGCAGTATTTT.

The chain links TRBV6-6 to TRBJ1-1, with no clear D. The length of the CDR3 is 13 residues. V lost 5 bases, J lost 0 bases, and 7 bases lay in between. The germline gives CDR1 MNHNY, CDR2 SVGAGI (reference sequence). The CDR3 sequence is CASSRSLNTEAFF. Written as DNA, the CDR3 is TGTGCCAGCAGTAGGTCCTTGAACACTGAAGCTTTCTTT.

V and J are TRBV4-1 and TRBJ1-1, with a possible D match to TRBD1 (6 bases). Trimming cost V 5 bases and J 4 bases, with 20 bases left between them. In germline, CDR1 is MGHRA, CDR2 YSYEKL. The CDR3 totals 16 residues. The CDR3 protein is CASSKGQPPWGTEAFF. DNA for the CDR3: TGCGCCAGCAGCAAGGGACAACCACCTTGGGGCACTGAAGCTTTCTTT.

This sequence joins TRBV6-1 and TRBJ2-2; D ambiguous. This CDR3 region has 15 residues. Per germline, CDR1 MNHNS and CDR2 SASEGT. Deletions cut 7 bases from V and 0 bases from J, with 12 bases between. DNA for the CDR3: TGTGCCAGCATCCAAGGGTTTACGAACACCGGGGAGCTGTTTTTT. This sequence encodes CASIQGFTNTGELFF.

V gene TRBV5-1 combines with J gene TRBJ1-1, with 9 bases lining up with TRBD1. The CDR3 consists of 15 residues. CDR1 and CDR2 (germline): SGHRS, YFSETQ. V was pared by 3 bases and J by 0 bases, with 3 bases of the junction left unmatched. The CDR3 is CASSSGQGLNTEAFF. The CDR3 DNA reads TGCGCCAGCAGCTCGGGACAGGGATTGAACACTGAAGCTTTCTTT.

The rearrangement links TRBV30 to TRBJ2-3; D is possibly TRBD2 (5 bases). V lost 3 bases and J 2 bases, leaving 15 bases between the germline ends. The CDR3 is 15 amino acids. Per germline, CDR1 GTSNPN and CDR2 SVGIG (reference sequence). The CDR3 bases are TGTGCCTGGAGAGGAGGAAGCCTAGACACAGATACGCAGTATTTT. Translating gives CAWRGGSLDTDTQYF.

The CDR3 sequence is CASSISFGTRGTGELFF. As DNA, the CDR3 is TGTGCCAGTAGTATTTCCTTTGGGACTAGGGGCACCGGGGAGCTGTTTTTT. The chain recombines TRBV19 with TRBJ2-2; 8 bases agree with TRBD2. The CDR3 consists of 17 residues. From germline, CDR1 is LNHDA and CDR2 SQIVND (reference sequence). V lost 3 bases, J lost 4 bases, and 10 bases stayed unmatched.

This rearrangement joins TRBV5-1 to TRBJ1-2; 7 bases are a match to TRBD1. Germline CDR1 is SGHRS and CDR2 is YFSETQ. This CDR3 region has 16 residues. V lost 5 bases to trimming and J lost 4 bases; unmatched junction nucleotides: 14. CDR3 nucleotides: TGCGCCAGCAGTATTGTTCTTTCGACAGGGCGCTATGGCTACACCTTC. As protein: CASSIVLSTGRYGYTF. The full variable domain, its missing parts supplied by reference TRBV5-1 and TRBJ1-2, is KAGVTQTPRYLIKTRGQQVTLSCSPISGHRSVSWYQQTPGQGLQFLFEYFSETQRNKGNFPGRFSGRQFSNSRSEMNVSTLELGDSALYLCASSIVLSTGRYGYTFGSGTRLTVV.

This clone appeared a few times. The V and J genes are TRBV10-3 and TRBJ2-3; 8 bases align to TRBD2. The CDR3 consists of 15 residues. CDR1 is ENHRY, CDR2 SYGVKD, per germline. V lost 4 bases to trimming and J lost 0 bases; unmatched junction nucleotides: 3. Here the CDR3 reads CAISAGGRSTDTQYF. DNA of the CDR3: TGTGCCATCAGTGCCGGCGGGAGGAGCACAGATACGCAGTATTTT.

CDR3 loop: CASSYTRGGRETQYF. CDR3 coding DNA: TGTGCCAGCAGTTACACCCGAGGAGGGCGAGAGACCCAGTACTTC. This rearrangement joins TRBV6-6 to TRBJ2-5, with D perhaps TRBD2 (6 bases). Germline V lookup: CDR1 MNHNY, CDR2 SVGAGI (reference sequence). The CDR3 is 15 amino acids. Trimming took off 2 bases at V and 4 bases at J, with 14 bases between the two ends.

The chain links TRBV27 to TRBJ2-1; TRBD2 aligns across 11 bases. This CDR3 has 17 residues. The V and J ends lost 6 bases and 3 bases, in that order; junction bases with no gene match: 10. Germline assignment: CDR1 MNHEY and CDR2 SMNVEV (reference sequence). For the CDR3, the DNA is TGTGCCAGCAGACCTCACCAGACTAGCGGGAACTACAATGAGCAGTTCTTC. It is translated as CASRPHQTSGNYNEQFF.

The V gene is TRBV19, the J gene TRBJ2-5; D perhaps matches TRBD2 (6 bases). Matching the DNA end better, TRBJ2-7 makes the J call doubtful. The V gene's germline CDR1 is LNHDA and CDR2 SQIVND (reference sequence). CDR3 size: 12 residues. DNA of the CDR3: TGTGCCAGTAGTAGGGGGGAGTACGAGCAGTACTTC. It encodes CASSRGEYEQYF.

DNA for the CDR3: TGTGCCAGCAGCTTGGCCATGAAAGAGCAGTTCTTC. This gives the protein CASSLAMKEQFF. V gene TRBV5-6 combines with J gene TRBJ2-1; D call uncertain. Trimming stripped 0 bases from V and 10 bases from J, with 8 bases between. From germline, CDR1 is SGHDT and CDR2 YYEEEE. The CDR3 length is 12 residues.

CDR3 sequence: CASSIDRGEQYF. DNA of the CDR3: TGTGCCAGCAGCATTGACAGGGGCGAGCAGTACTTC. The rearrangement links TRBV5-4 to TRBJ2-7; 8 bases fit TRBD1. CDR1 and CDR2 from the germline V gene are SGHNT and YYREEE (reference sequence). Trimming cost V 4 bases and J 6 bases; bases outside gene matches: 3. The CDR3 runs 12 residues.

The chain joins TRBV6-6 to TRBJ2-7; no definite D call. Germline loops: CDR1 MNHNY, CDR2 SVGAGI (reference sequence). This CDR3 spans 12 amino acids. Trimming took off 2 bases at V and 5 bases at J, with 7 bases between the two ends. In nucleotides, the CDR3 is TGTGCCAGCAGTTACGTGGGGAACGAGCAGTACTTC. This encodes CASSYVGNEQYF.